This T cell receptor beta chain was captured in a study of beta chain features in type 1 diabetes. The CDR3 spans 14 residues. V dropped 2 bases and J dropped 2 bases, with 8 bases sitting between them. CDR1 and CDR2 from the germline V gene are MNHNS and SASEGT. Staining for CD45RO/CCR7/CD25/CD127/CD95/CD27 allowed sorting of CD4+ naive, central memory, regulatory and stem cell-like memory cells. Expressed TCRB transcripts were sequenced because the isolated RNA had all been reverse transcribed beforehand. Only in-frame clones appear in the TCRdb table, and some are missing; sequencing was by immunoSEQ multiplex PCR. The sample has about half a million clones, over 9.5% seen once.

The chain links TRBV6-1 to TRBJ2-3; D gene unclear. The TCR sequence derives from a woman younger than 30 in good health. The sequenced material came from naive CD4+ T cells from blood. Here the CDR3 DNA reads TGTGCCAGCAGTGAACTAGACGACACAGATACGCAGTATTTT. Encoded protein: CASSELDDTDTQYF.